This is a list of T cell receptor beta chains from one sample in a study of T cells in Graves' hyperthyroidism and ophthalmopathy. TCRdb redid the calling of the multiplex PCR reads with MiXCR, one entry per CDR3 protein. In the table there are about 590,000 distinct CDR3 sequences, approximately 15% of which are singletons. Sequenced: blood. All receptors derive from a woman in her twenties or thirties with Graves' hyperthyroidism. Each CDR3 is given with its conserved first and last residue. A D gene is named only where the DNA matches it firmly.

J gene,V gene,D gene,CDR3 protein
TRBJ2-7,TRBV6-1,NA,CASSEGPTAGGAYEQYF
TRBJ1-3,TRBV6-1,NA,CASSDFASGNTIYF
TRBJ2-2,TRBV13,TRBD2,CASSEATSENTGELFF
TRBJ2-5,TRBV20-1,NA,CSARGERGRETQYF
TRBJ2-7,TRBV7-8,NA,CASSLGADIYEQYF
TRBJ1-4,TRBV19,NA,CASSIDGNEKLFF
TRBJ2-1,TRBV30,TRBD2,CAGRRTSGRVSYNEQFF
TRBJ2-3,TRBV30,TRBD1,CAWSEGQGYTDTQYF
TRBJ1-1,TRBV19,TRBD1,CASSPAGGFNTEAFF
TRBJ2-7,TRBV2,TRBD2,CASNRLAGGPNEQYF
TRBJ2-5,TRBV24-1,NA,CATSAWTSETQYF
TRBJ1-5,TRBV19,NA,CASSSPSGGGNQPQHF
TRBJ1-6,TRBV20-1,NA,CSARRGEDSPLHF